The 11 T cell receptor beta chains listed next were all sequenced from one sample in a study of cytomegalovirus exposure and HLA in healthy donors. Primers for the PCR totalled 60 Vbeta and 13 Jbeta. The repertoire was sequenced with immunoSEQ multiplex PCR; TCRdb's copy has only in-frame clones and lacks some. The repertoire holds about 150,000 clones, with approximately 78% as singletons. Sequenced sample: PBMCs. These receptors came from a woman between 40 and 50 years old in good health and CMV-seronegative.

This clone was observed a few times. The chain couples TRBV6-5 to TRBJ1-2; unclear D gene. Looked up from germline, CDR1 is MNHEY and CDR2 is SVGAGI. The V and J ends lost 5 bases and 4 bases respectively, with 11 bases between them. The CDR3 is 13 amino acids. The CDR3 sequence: CASSEFSSYGYTF. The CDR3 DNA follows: TGTGCCAGCAGTGAATTTTCCAGCTATGGCTACACCTTC.

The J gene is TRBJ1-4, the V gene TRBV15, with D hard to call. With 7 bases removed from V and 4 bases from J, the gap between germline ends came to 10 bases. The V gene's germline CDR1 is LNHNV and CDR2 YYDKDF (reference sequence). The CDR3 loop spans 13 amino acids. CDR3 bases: TGTGCCACCACCCGAAGCCTTAATGAAAAACTGTTTTTT. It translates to CATTRSLNEKLFF.

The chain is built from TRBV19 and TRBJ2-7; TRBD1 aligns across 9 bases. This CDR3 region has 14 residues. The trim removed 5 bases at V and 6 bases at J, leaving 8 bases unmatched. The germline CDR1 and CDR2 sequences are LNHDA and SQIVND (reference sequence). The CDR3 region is CASSVRDRVAEQYF. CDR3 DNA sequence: TGTGCCAGTAGTGTCCGGGACAGGGTCGCCGAGCAGTACTTC.

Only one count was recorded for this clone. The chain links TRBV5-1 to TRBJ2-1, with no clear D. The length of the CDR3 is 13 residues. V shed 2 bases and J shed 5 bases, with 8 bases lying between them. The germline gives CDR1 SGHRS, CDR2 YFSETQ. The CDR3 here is CASSFRVDNEQFF. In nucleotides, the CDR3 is TGCGCCAGCAGCTTTCGGGTGGACAATGAGCAGTTCTTC.

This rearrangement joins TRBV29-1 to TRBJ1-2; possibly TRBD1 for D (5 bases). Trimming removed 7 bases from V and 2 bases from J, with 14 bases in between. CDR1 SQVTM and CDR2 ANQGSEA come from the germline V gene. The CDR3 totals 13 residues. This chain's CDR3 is CSAPQAGNYGYTF. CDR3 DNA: TGCAGCGCCCCACAGGCAGGAAACTATGGCTACACCTTC.

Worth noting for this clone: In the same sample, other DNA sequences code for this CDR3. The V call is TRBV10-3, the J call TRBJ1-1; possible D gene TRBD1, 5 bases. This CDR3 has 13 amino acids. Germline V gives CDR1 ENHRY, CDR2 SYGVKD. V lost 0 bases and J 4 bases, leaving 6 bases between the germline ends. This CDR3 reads CAISESGGTEAFF. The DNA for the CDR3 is TGTGCCATCAGTGAGTCGGGGGGCACTGAAGCTTTCTTT.

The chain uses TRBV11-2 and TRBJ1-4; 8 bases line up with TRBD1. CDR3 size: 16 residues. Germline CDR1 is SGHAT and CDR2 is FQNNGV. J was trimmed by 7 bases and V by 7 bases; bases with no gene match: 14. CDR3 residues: CASNPFRGPEGEKLFF. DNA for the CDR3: TGTGCCAGCAACCCCTTCAGGGGGCCTGAGGGTGAAAAACTGTTTTTT.

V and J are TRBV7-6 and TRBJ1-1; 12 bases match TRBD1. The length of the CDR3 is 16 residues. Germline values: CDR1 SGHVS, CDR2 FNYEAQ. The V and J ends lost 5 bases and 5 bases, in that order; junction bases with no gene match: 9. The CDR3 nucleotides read TGTGCCAGCAGCCTGGGACAGGGGGCCTATCAAACTGAAGCTTTCTTT. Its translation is CASSLGQGAYQTEAFF.

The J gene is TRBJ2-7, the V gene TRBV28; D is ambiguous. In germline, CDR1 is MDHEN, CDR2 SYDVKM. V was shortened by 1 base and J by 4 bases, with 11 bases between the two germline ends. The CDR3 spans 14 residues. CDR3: CASSLLGLSYEQYF. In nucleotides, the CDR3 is TGTGCCAGCAGTTTATTGGGCCTTTCTTACGAGCAGTACTTC.

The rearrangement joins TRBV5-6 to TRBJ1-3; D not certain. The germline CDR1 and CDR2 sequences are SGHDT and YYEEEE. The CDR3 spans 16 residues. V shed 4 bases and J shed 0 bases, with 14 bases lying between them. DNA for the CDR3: TGTGCCAGCAGCACCTTTCAGGCGAGCTCTGGAAACACCATATATTTT. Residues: CASSTFQASSGNTIYF.

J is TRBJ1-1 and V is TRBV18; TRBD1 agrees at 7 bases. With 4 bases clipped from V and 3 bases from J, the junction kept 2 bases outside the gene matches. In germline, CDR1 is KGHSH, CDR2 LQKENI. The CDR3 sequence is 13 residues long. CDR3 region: CASSQTGDTEAFF. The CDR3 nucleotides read TGTGCCAGCTCACAAACAGGGGACACTGAAGCTTTCTTT.